The 32 T cell receptor beta chains listed next were all sequenced from one sample in a study of identical twins. TCRdb recomputed calls from the 5' RACE reads with MiXCR, one row per CDR3 protein. Among 1.5 million to 2 million distinct CDR3 sequences listed, about 32% were seen once. Sequenced sample: cord blood. The receptors were sampled from a newborn girl in good health.

Only one count was recorded for this clonotype. The chain couples TRBV9 to TRBJ2-7, with 8 bases aligning to TRBD2. Trimming cost V 3 bases and J 3 bases; bases outside gene matches: 8. Per the germline V gene, CDR1 is SGDLS and CDR2 is YYNGEE. The CDR3 extends over 15 amino acids. The CDR3 DNA is TGTGCCAGCAGCGCGTCGCCTAGCGGGTTCTACGAGCAGTACTTC. Residues: CASSASPSGFYEQYF.

This sequence joins TRBV5-1 and TRBJ1-5, with D possibly being TRBD1 (5 bases). CDR1 and CDR2 from the germline V gene are SGHRS and YFSETQ. CDR3 length: 15 amino acids. V was cut by 4 bases and J by 0 bases, with 11 bases left in between. CDR3 nucleotide sequence: TGCGCCAGCAGCGTCTGGGACTATAGCAATCAGCCCCAGCATTTT. As protein: CASSVWDYSNQPQHF.

This clonotype has just a few counts. The chain uses TRBV24-1 and TRBJ2-3; 7 bases line up with TRBD1. Trimming removed 4 bases from V and 7 bases from J; junction bases left unmatched: 13. The CDR3 is 16 residues long. CDR1 is KGHDR, CDR2 SFDVKD, per germline. The CDR3 DNA sequence: TGTGCCACCAGTGACCGCGACAGGGAGAAAGATCATACGCAGTATTTT. Protein: CATSDRDREKDHTQYF.

Turning to this clonotype: At one end the junction does not follow the germline gene, possibly because of a read error. The chain is built from TRBV20-1 and TRBJ1-2; 11 bases are shared with TRBD1. The germline V gene encodes CDR1 DFQATT and CDR2 SNEGSKA (reference sequence). The CDR3 loop spans 15 amino acids. The DNA for the CDR3 is TGCAGTGCTAGTCCCGGACAGGGGGCGAACTATGTCTACACCTTC. Translating gives CSASPGQGANYVYTF.

This clonotype has only a few counts. The V call is TRBV5-6, the J call TRBJ1-1; D not certain. V lost 4 bases to trimming and J lost 3 bases, with 10 bases between them. Germline V gene lookup returns CDR1 SGHDT and CDR2 YYEEEE. The CDR3 spans 13 residues. In DNA, the CDR3 is TGTGCCAGCAGCACGAATGGGCACACTGAAGCTTTCTTT. Its translation: CASSTNGHTEAFF. Filled out from reference TRBV5-6 and TRBJ1-1, the complete variable domain reads DAGVTQSPTHLIKTRGQQVTLRCSPKSGHDTVSWYQQALGQGPQFIFQYYEEEERQRGNFPDRFSGHQFPNYSSELNVNALLLGDSALYLCASSTNGHTEAFFGQGTRLTVV.

The J gene is TRBJ2-7, the V gene TRBV27; TRBD1 might be the D (5 bases). With 6 bases removed from V and 3 bases from J, the gap between germline ends came to 12 bases. Germline V lookup: CDR1 MNHEY, CDR2 SMNVEV (reference sequence). The CDR3 loop spans 13 amino acids. CDR3 in amino acids: CASSRYDSYEQYF. CDR3 DNA sequence: TGTGCCAGCAGCCGCTACGACAGCTACGAGCAGTACTTC.

V gene TRBV15 combines with J gene TRBJ1-1; 9 bases fit TRBD1. The CDR3 consists of 19 residues. V gave up 1 base and J gave up 2 bases; unmatched junction bases: 14. In germline, CDR1 is LNHNV, CDR2 YYDKDF (reference sequence). In DNA form, the CDR3 reads TGTGCCACCAGCAGAGGTTCGGAACAAAGGACAGGGGCCAACACTGAAGCTTTCTTT. Encoded protein: CATSRGSEQRTGANTEAFF.

The chain has TRBV12-3 or TRBV12-4 and TRBJ1-2, with D possibly matching TRBD1 (6 bases). Trimming left V 5 bases short and J 4 bases short, with 11 bases between. The CDR3 loop spans 13 amino acids. CDR3 in DNA: TGTGCCAGCAGTGGACAGTTACTCTATGGCTACACCTTC. Translating gives CASSGQLLYGYTF.

The rearrangement joins TRBV2 to TRBJ2-2, with 8 positions matching TRBD2. The CDR3 contains 15 residues. The J segment lost 0 bases and the V segment lost 8 bases, leaving 5 bases of the junction unmatched. Germline V gives CDR1 SNHLY, CDR2 FYNNEI. CDR3 sequence: CASRRREANTGELFF. DNA for the CDR3: TGTGCCAGCCGACGGCGGGAGGCGAACACCGGGGAGCTGTTTTTT. Variable domain in full (rest from reference TRBV2 and TRBJ2-2): EPEVTQTPSHQVTQMGQEVILRCVPISNHLYFYWYRQILGQKVEFLVSFYNNEISEKSEIFDDQFSVERPDGSNFTLKIRSTKLEDSAMYFCASRRREANTGELFFGEGSRLTVL.

This clonotype was observed at least ten times. The junction and the germline gene differ at one end; a read error may be behind it. This chain links TRBV5-1 with TRBJ2-3, with TRBD2 as a possible D gene (6 bases). The CDR3 is 14 amino acids. Germline CDR1 is SGHRS and CDR2 is YFSETQ. The CDR3 DNA is TGTGCCAGCAGCTTAAGCGGGAGCACAGATACGCAGTATTTT. Its translation is CASSLSGSTDTQYF.

CDR3 in DNA: TGTGCCAGCAGCTTAGCGGCAGGGGTGGAGACCCAGTACTTC. Translation: CASSLAAGVETQYF. The chain recombines TRBV7-2 with TRBJ2-5, with D possibly being TRBD1 (6 bases). This CDR3 comprises 14 residues. The germline gives CDR1 SGHTA, CDR2 FQGNSA. The V end lost 0 bases, the J end lost 5 bases, and 10 bases lay between the germline ends.

A word on this clonotype: This may come from a read error, since a much larger clone is one base off. The chain is built from TRBV12-3 or TRBV12-4 and TRBJ2-1, with TRBD2 as a possible D gene (6 bases). The CDR3 is 18 amino acids. The DNA for the CDR3 is TGTGCCAGCAGTCCCTCAAGCTGGGGAGGCAGCTCCTGCAATGAGCAGTTCTTC. Protein product: CASSPSSWGGSSCNEQFF.

The rearrangement uses TRBV25-1 and TRBJ2-1; 7 nucleotides match TRBD1. The CDR3 runs to 13 residues. Trimming cost V 3 bases and J 4 bases; bases outside gene matches: 0. Germline loops: CDR1 MGHDK, CDR2 SYGVNS. The CDR3 is CASSETGYNEQFF. The CDR3 DNA reads TGTGCCAGCAGTGAGACAGGGTACAATGAGCAGTTCTTC.

V and J are TRBV28 and TRBJ2-7; a weak D match, TRBD1 (6 bases). Trimming stripped 6 bases from V and 2 bases from J, with 11 bases between. This CDR3 has 13 amino acids. Germline-derived CDR1 and CDR2 are MDHEN and SYDVKM. The chain's CDR3 is CASRPQGTYEQYF. CDR3 sequence (DNA): TGTGCCAGCAGACCACAGGGAACCTACGAGCAGTACTTC. Filled out from reference TRBV28 and TRBJ2-7, the complete variable domain reads DVKVTQSSRYLVKRTGEKVFLECVQDMDHENMFWYRQDPGLGLRLIYFSYDVKMKEKGDIPEGYSVSREKKERFSLILESASTNQTSMYLCASRPQGTYEQYFGPGTRLTVT.

This clonotype was observed a handful of times. V and J are TRBV10-3 and TRBJ2-7, with D perhaps TRBD2 (5 bases). The CDR3 has 13 amino acids. Between the trimmed V and J ends, which lost 7 bases and 0 bases, there was a span of 10 bases. The germline V gene has CDR1 ENHRY and CDR2 SYGVKD. CDR3 bases: TGTGCCATCAAACTAGAAAGCTCCTACGAGCAGTACTTC. This sequence encodes CAIKLESSYEQYF.

This clonotype turned up a few times. The chain links TRBV12-3 or TRBV12-4 to TRBJ2-3; 9 bases match TRBD2. The CDR3 spans 13 residues. Unmatched junction bases numbered 5, after V lost 6 bases and J lost 7 bases. CDR3 region: CASSSTSGNTQYF. Written as DNA, the CDR3 is TGTGCCAGCAGCTCGACTAGCGGAAATACGCAGTATTTT.

This chain joins TRBV12-3 or TRBV12-4 and TRBJ2-3; 8 positions agree with TRBD2. The CDR3 length is 16 residues. Losses at the gene ends were 5 bases for V and 6 bases for J; bases not matched to a gene: 13. The CDR3 loop is CASSLKIAGRRDTQYF. CDR3 in DNA: TGTGCCAGCAGTCTTAAAATAGCGGGGCGGAGGGATACGCAGTATTTT.

The chain carries TRBV24-1 and TRBJ2-1; D perhaps matches TRBD1 (5 bases). Between the trimmed V and J ends, which lost 6 bases and 4 bases, there was a span of 15 bases. Germline V CDR1 and CDR2: KGHDR, SFDVKD. The CDR3 is 15 amino acids. CDR3 nucleotide sequence: TGTGCCACCAGTAGGGGTTTCTTCGGGTACAATGAGCAGTTCTTC. The encoded protein is CATSRGFFGYNEQFF.

The V call is TRBV20-1, the J call TRBJ2-1; no reliable D call. From germline, CDR1 is DFQATT and CDR2 SNEGSKA (reference sequence). The CDR3 covers 14 residues. Deletions cut 5 bases from V and 13 bases from J, with 24 bases between. The CDR3 DNA reads as TGCAGTGCTCCTGATCCGGGTAGCCAAGAGACCCAGTTCTTC. It encodes CSAPDPGSQETQFF.

This clonotype has more than one count but fewer than ten. This chain joins TRBV7-8 and TRBJ2-1; 9 bases are a match to TRBD1. CDR3 length: 19 residues. The V gene's germline CDR1 is SGHVS and CDR2 FQNEAQ. V dropped 3 bases and J dropped 1; count of bases not matched to a gene: 13. The CDR3 nucleotides are TGTGCCAGCAGCTTTATGACGGTAACCGGGACAGGGTCCTACAATGAGCAGTTCTTC. Its protein is CASSFMTVTGTGSYNEQFF.

This clonotype was found a few times. The gene calls are TRBV5-1 and TRBJ2-5; unclear D gene. This CDR3 has 14 residues. Germline loops: CDR1 SGHRS, CDR2 YFSETQ. The V end lost 1 base, the J end lost 0 bases, and 7 bases lay between the germline ends. CDR3 nucleotides: TGCGCCAGCAGCTTGATATCAAACCAAGAGACCCAGTACTTC. This codes for CASSLISNQETQYF.

The CDR3 spells CSGVLNNVNIQYF. The CDR3 region has the DNA TGCAGTGGCGTCCTGAATAACGTAAACATTCAGTACTTC. The chain recombines TRBV20-1 with TRBJ2-4; D not resolved. Trimming removed 7 bases from V and 6 bases from J, with 16 bases in between. The CDR3 length is 13 residues. The germline V gene encodes CDR1 DFQATT and CDR2 SNEGSKA (reference sequence).

V usage is TRBV20-1 and J usage is TRBJ2-7; maybe TRBD2 (6 bases). The V end was cut by 4 bases, the J end by 2 bases, with 12 bases between. CDR3 length: 13 residues. Germline V CDR1 and CDR2: DFQATT, SNEGSKA (reference sequence). CDR3 loop: CSAIFGLPYEQYF. As DNA, the CDR3 is TGCAGTGCTATCTTCGGACTACCCTACGAGCAGTACTTC.

In this sample, this clonotype turned up a few times. V gene TRBV25-1 combines with J gene TRBJ2-7; 8 bases are shared with TRBD2. V was clipped by 4 bases and J by 4 bases; unmatched bases: 12. CDR3 length equals 16 residues. Germline V gene sequence: CDR1 MGHDK, CDR2 SYGVNS. CDR3 nucleotide sequence: TGTGCCAGCAGTGGATTACCGGGACTAGGGGTTTACGAGCAGTACTTC. This sequence encodes CASSGLPGLGVYEQYF.

This clonotype was seen a handful of times. The V and J genes are TRBV28 and TRBJ2-5, with 9 bases lining up with TRBD1. V trimming: 4 bases; J trimming: 2 bases; junction bases outside the gene matches: 5. Germline CDR1 reads MDHEN; CDR2 reads SYDVKM. CDR3 length: 15 amino acids. Written as DNA, the CDR3 is TGTGCCAGCAGTTCCGGACAGGGGCCGCAAGAGACCCAGTACTTC. Amino acids: CASSSGQGPQETQYF.

This rearrangement joins TRBV6-5 to TRBJ1-1, with 7 bases that match TRBD1. V lost 2 bases, J lost 5 bases, and 5 bases stayed unmatched. The germline gives CDR1 MNHEY, CDR2 SVGAGI. The CDR3 is 14 residues long. Here the CDR3 reads CASSYLGTVTEAFF. In DNA, the CDR3 is TGTGCCAGCAGTTACCTTGGGACAGTGACTGAAGCTTTCTTT.

Only a few counts were recorded for this clonotype. This chain connects TRBV5-1 to TRBJ1-3, with D unresolved. Trimming took 0 bases from V and 0 from J, leaving 10 bases between them. CDR1 and CDR2 (germline): SGHRS, YFSETQ. The CDR3 runs 16 residues. For the CDR3, the DNA is TGCGCCAGCAGCTTGGACGATTTACTCTCTGGAAACACCATATATTTT. Translating it yields CASSLDDLLSGNTIYF.

This clonotype was picked up a small number of times. The chain employs TRBV20-1 and TRBJ2-7; possibly TRBD1 for D (7 bases). Germline assignment: CDR1 DFQATT and CDR2 SNEGSKA (reference sequence). V lost 3 bases to trimming and J lost 1 base, with 19 bases between them. This CDR3 is 16 amino acids long. The chain's CDR3 is CSASPRQGGPSYEQYF. In nucleotides, the CDR3 is TGCAGTGCTAGTCCGAGACAGGGAGGCCCTTCCTACGAGCAGTACTTC.

This clonotype came up a few times. The chain has TRBV20-1 and TRBJ1-4; 7 bases agree with TRBD1. This CDR3 contains 14 residues. Unmatched junction bases numbered 3, after V lost 1 base and J lost 4 bases. Per the germline V gene, CDR1 is DFQATT and CDR2 is SNEGSKA (reference sequence). The CDR3 reads CSARVGTVNEKLFF. Here the CDR3 DNA reads TGCAGTGCTAGAGTGGGGACAGTTAATGAAAAACTGTTTTTT.

The J gene is TRBJ2-2, the V gene TRBV3-1, with 10 bases fitting TRBD2. Per the germline V gene, CDR1 is LGHDT and CDR2 is YNNKEL (reference sequence). Unmatched junction bases numbered 9, after V lost 4 bases and J lost 7 bases. The CDR3 consists of 16 residues. CDR3 sequence reads: CASSPPPLAGVGELFF. The CDR3 DNA reads TGTGCCAGCAGCCCCCCTCCCCTAGCGGGGGTCGGGGAGCTGTTTTTT.

There are many counts of this clonotype. V is TRBV29-1 and J is TRBJ2-4; possible D gene TRBD1, 6 bases. This CDR3 is 13 amino acids long. From germline, CDR1 is SQVTM and CDR2 ANQGSEA. Trimming left V 8 bases short and J 6 bases short, with 17 bases between. CDR3 residues: CSFLTGSRNIQYF. Written as DNA, the CDR3 is TGCAGCTTCCTTACAGGGTCCCGAAACATTCAGTACTTC.

The chain recombines TRBV3-1 with TRBJ2-7, with TRBD2 as a possible D gene (6 bases). CDR1 and CDR2 from the germline V gene are LGHDT and YNNKEL (reference sequence). The CDR3 spans 16 residues. Between the trimmed V and J ends, which lost 2 bases and 3 bases, there was a span of 17 bases. Here the CDR3 reads CASSQISGEALYEQYF. The CDR3 bases are TGTGCCAGCAGCCAAATTTCGGGGGAGGCACTCTACGAGCAGTACTTC.